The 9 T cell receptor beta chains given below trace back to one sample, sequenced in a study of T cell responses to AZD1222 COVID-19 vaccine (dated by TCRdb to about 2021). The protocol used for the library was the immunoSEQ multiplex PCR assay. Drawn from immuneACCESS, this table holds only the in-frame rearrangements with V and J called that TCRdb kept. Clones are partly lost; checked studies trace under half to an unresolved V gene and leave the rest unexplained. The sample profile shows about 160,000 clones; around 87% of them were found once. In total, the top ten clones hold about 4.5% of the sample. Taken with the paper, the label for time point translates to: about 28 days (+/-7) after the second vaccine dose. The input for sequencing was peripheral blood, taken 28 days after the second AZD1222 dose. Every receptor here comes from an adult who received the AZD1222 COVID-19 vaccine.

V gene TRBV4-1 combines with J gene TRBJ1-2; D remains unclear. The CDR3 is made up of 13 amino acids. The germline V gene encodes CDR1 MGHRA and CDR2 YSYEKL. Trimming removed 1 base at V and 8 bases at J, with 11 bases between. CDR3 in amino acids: CASSQGGVDGYTF. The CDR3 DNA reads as TGCGCCAGCAGCCAAGGAGGTGTAGACGGCTACACCTTC.

The CDR3 is CASSPGQGNEKLFF. The CDR3 nucleotides are TGTGCCAGCTCACCGGGACAGGGGAATGAAAAACTGTTTTTT. This chain uses TRBV18 with TRBJ1-4; 10 bases line up with TRBD1. With V trimmed by 3 bases and J by 5 bases, 0 bases remained unmatched. This CDR3 spans 14 amino acids. Germline CDR1 reads KGHSH; CDR2 reads LQKENI.

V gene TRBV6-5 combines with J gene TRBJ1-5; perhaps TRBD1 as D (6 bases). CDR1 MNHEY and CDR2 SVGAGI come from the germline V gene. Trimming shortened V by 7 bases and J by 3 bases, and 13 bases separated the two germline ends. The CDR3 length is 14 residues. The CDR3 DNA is TGTGCCAGCAATCGGGGGGCTGTCAATCAGCCCCAGCATTTT. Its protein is CASNRGAVNQPQHF.

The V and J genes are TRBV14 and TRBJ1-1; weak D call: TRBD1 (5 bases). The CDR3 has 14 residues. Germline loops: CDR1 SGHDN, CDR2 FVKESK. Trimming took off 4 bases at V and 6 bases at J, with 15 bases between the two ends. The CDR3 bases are TGTGCCAGCAGCCCCGACAGTATCCTGGCTGAAGCTTTCTTT. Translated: CASSPDSILAEAFF.

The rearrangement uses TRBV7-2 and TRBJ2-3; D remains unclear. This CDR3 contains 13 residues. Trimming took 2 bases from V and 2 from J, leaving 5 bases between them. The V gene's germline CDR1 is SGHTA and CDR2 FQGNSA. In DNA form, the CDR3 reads TGTGCCAGCAGCTTATCGGTCACAGATACGCAGTATTTT. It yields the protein CASSLSVTDTQYF.

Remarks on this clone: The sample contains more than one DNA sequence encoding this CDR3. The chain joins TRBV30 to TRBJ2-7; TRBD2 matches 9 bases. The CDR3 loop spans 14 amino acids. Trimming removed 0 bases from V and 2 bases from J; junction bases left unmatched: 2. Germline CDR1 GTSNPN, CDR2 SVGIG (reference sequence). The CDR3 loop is CAWSVSGGPYEQYF. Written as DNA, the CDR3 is TGTGCCTGGAGTGTTAGCGGGGGACCCTACGAGCAGTACTTC.

This CDR3 reads CATSDGYGSTEAFF. Written as DNA, the CDR3 is TGTGCCACCAGTGATGGGTATGGGAGTACTGAAGCTTTCTTT. The chain has TRBV24-1 and TRBJ1-1; the D is unclear. CDR3 length: 14 residues. Trimming took off 3 bases at V and 5 bases at J, with 12 bases between the two ends. Germline V gene sequence: CDR1 KGHDR, CDR2 SFDVKD.

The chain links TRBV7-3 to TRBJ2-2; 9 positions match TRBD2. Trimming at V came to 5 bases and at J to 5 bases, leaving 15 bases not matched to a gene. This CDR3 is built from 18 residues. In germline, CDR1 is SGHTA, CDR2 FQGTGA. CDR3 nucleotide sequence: TGTGCCAGCAGCCCCCATCCGAGCGCGGGGGGGCGAACCGGGGAGCTGTTTTTT. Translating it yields CASSPHPSAGGRTGELFF.

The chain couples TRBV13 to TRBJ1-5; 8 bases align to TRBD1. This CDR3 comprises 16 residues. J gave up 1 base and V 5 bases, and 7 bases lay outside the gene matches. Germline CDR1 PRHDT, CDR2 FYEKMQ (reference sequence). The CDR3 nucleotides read TGTGCCAGCAGCCGAACAGGGGGTCGGAGCAATCAGCCCCAGCATTTT. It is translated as CASSRTGGRSNQPQHF.